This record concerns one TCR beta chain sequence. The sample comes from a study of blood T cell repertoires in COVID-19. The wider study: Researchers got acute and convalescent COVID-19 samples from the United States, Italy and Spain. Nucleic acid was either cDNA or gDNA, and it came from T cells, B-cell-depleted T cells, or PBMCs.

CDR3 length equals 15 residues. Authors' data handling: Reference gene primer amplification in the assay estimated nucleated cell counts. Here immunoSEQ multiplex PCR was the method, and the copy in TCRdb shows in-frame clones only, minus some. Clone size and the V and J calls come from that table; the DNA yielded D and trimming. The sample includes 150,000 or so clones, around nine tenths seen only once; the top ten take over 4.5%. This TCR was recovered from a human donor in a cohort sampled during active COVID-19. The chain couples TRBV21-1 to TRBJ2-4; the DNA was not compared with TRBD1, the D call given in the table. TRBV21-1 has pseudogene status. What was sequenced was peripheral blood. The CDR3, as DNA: TGTGCCAGCCAAAGGGGACAGCTAGCCAAAAACATTCAGTACTTC. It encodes CASQRGQLAKNIQYF.